This TCR beta chain was recorded in a study of cytotoxic CD8 clonotypes in ibrutinib-treated CLL. At the level of the study: Mean per-sample yields comprised around 280,000 productive templates and tens of thousands of productive rearrangements. General observations from the study: Sustained-remission patients were sampled at one set of times and progressing patients at different ones. Elevated clonality accompanied ibrutinib response, with a return toward baseline values at progression.

TCRdb's copy holds only in-frame clones and misses some; the assay was immunoSEQ multiplex PCR. The sample shows 120,000 to 150,000 clones, approximately 80% of them seen only once. This CDR3 comprises 14 residues. Looked up from germline, CDR1 is SQVTM and CDR2 is ANQGSEA. Trimming pared 7 bases from V and 2 bases from J, leaving 12 bases between. This clone appeared once. Its antigen is unknown. The source is a human donor with chronic lymphocytic leukemia. The sample in question was PBMCs, obtained after 12 months of ibrutinib treatment. The V call is TRBV29-1, the J call TRBJ2-6; weak D call: TRBD1 (5 bases). The DNA for the CDR3 is TGCAGCGCCTCAGGGCCTCCTGGGGCCAACGTCCTGACTTTC. It codes for CSASGPPGANVLTF.